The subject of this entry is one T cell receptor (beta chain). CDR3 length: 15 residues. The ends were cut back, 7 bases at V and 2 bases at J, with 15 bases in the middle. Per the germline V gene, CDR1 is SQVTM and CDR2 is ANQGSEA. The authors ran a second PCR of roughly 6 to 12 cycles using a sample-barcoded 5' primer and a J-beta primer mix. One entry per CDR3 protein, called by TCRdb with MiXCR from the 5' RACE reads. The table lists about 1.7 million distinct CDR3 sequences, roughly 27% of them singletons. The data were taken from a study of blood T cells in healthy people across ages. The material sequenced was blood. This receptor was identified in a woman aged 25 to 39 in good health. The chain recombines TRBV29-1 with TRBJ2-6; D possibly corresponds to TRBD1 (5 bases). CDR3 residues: CSAEQGSAGANVLTF. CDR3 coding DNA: TGCAGCGCCGAGCAGGGTTCGGCTGGGGCCAACGTCCTGACTTTC.